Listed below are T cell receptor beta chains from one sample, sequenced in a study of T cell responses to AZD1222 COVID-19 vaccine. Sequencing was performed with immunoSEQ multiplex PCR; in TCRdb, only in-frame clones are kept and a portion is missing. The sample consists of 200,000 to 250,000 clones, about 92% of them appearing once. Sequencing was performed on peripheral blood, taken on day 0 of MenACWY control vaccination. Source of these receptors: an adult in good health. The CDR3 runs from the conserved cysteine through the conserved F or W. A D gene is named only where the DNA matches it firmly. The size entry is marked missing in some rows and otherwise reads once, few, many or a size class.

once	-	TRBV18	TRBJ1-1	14	CASVRRQGNTEAFF	TGTGCCAGCGTTCGAAGGCAGGGGAACACTGAAGCTTTCTTT
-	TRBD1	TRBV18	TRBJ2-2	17	CASSPQSLGQGTGELFF	TGTGCCAGCTCACCACAAAGTTTGGGACAGGGCACCGGGGAGCTGTTTTTT
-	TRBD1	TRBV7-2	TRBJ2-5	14	CASSPGTGLETQYF	TGTGCCAGCAGCCCGGGGACAGGGCTAGAGACCCAGTACTTC
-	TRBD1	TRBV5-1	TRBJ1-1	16	CASSLGRDRGNTEAFF	TGCGCCAGCAGCTTGGGTAGGGACAGGGGGAACACTGAAGCTTTCTTT
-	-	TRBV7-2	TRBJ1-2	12	CASSLYNYGYTF	TGTGCCAGCAGCTTATACAACTATGGCTACACCTTC
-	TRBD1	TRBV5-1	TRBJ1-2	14	CASSLVGRGRGYTF	TGCGCCAGCAGCTTGGTCGGCAGGGGGCGCGGCTACACCTTC
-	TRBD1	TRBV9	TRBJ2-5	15	CASSVGNRGQETQYF	TGTGCCAGCAGCGTAGGAAACAGGGGCCAAGAGACCCAGTACTTC
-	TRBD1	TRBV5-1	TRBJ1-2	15	CASSYRDRGPGGYTF	TGCGCCAGCAGCTATCGGGACAGGGGTCCGGGGGGCTACACCTTC
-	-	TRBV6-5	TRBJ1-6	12	CASQKRTSPLHF	TGTGCCAGCCAGAAGCGAACTTCACCCCTCCACTTT
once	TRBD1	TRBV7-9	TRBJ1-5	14	CASSSGQGNQPQHF	TGTGCCAGCAGCTCCGGACAGGGGAATCAGCCCCAGCATTTT
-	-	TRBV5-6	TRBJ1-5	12	CASSLPDQPQHF	TGTGCCAGCAGCTTGCCGGATCAGCCCCAGCATTTT
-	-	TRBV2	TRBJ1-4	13	CANGGGLKEKLFF	TGTGCCAACGGAGGGGGGTTAAAGGAAAAACTGTTTTTT
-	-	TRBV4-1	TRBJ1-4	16	CASSQDANPTNEKLFF	TGCGCCAGCAGCCAGGATGCAAATCCAACTAATGAAAAACTGTTTTTT
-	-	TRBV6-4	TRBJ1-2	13	CASSPGLNYGYTF	TGTGCCAGCAGTCCGGGACTTAACTATGGCTACACCTTC
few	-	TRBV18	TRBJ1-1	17	CASSPPSSGWKNTEAFF	TGTGCCAGCTCACCACCTTCCTCAGGGTGGAAGAACACTGAAGCTTTCTTT
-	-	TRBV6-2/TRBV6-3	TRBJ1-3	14	CASSFLDRGNTIYF	TGTGCCAGCAGTTTCCTCGACCGGGGAAACACCATATATTTT
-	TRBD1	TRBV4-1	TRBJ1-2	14	CASSQPNDRGGYTF	TGCGCCAGCAGCCAACCTAACGACAGGGGTGGCTACACCTTC
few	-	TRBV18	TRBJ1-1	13	CASSPQGDTEAFF	TGTGCCAGCTCCCCACAGGGTGACACTGAAGCTTTCTTT
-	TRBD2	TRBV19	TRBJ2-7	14	CASSIYAGGGEQYF	TGTGCCAGTAGTATTTATGCCGGGGGGGGCGAGCAGTACTTC
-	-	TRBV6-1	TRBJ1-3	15	CASSEVPGAYDTIYF	TGTGCCAGCAGTGAAGTGCCAGGGGCTTACGACACCATATATTTT
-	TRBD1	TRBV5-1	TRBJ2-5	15	CASSSRQGRSETQYF	TGCGCCAGCAGCTCCAGACAGGGGAGGTCAGAGACCCAGTACTTC
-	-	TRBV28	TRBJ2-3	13	CASGNYETDTQYF	TGTGCCAGCGGGAATTACGAGACAGATACGCAGTATTTT
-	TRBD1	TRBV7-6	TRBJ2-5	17	CASSGEIANRGPLTQYF	TGTGCCAGCAGCGGAGAGATAGCCAACAGGGGCCCATTGACCCAGTACTTC
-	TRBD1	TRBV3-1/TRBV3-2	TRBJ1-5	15	CASSPQGAFGRPQHF	TGTGCCAGCAGCCCGCAGGGGGCTTTCGGGCGGCCCCAGCATTTT
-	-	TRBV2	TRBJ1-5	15	CASSGDGRSNQPQHF	TGTGCCAGCAGTGGTGACGGACGGAGCAATCAGCCCCAGCATTTT
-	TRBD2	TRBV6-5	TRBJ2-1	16	CASSYSLAGGRNEQFF	TGTGCCAGCAGTTACTCCCTAGCGGGGGGGCGTAATGAGCAGTTCTTC
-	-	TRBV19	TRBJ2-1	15	CASSIRGPSYNEQFF	TGTGCCAGTAGTATACGGGGCCCCTCCTACAATGAGCAGTTCTTC
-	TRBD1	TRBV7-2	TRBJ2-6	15	CASSQQGFGANVLTF	TGTGCCAGCAGCCAACAGGGGTTCGGGGCCAACGTCCTGACTTTC
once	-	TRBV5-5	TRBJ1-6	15	CASSWAENYNSPLHF	TGTGCCAGCAGCTGGGCAGAAAACTATAATTCACCCCTCCACTTT